The 13 T cell receptor beta chains presented below share a single source sample, sequenced in a study of identical twins. TCRdb fed the 5' RACE reads into MiXCR, producing one record per CDR3 protein. Here the sample spans some 710,000 distinct CDR3 sequences, 5.5% to 6.5% being singletons. Sequences were obtained from naive T cells sorted from blood. The receptors derive from a man between 18 and 35 years old in good health.

The chain is built from TRBV29-1 and TRBJ1-1, with TRBD1 matching over 7 bases. The junction had 7 bases not matched to a gene; V was cut back by 5 bases and J by 4 bases. The CDR3 is 13 residues long. Germline assignment: CDR1 SQVTM and CDR2 ANQGSEA. This CDR3 is CSVTDRVSTEAFF. The CDR3 DNA follows: TGCAGCGTTACAGACAGGGTGAGCACTGAAGCTTTCTTT.

Of note for this clonotype: A much bigger clone sits one base away, suggesting this may be a read error. The chain links TRBV29-1 to TRBJ2-1, with TRBD1 matching over 8 bases. The J call may be wrong; the DNA end is better matched by TRBJ2-7. Germline CDR1 reads SQVTM; CDR2 reads ANQGSEA. This CDR3 spans 14 amino acids. In DNA, the CDR3 is TGCAGCGGTGGCCGGACAGGGCCCTACAATGAGCAGTACTTC. Protein product: CSGGRTGPYNEQYF.

In its sample, this clonotype was seen many times. The chain links TRBV11-2 to TRBJ2-7; D could derive from TRBD1 or TRBD2 (6 bases each). The CDR3 contains 14 residues. Germline loops: CDR1 SGHAT, CDR2 FQNNGV. V was cut by 5 bases and J by 2 bases, with 13 bases left in between. CDR3 region: CASSPEGGPYEQYV. In DNA, the CDR3 is TGTGCCAGCAGCCCAGAGGGGGGCCCCTACGAGCAGTACGTC.

The chain employs TRBV5-1 and TRBJ1-2; no reliable D call. Germline values: CDR1 SGHRS, CDR2 YFSETQ. CDR3 size: 14 residues. The V and J ends lost 5 bases and 8 bases respectively, with 19 bases between them. CDR3 bases: TGCGCCAGCAGAGTTACCGGACCGACGGACGGCTACACCTTC. This encodes CASRVTGPTDGYTF.

This clonotype has a count of ten or more. The chain uses TRBV6-2 or TRBV6-3 and TRBJ2-7; a possible D gene is TRBD1 (5 bases). CDR1 MNHEY and CDR2 SVGEGT come from the germline V gene. Trimming stripped 6 bases from V and 6 bases from J, with 12 bases between. The CDR3 is made up of 12 amino acids. Here the CDR3 DNA reads TGTGCCAGCAGCTACACGCAGGGCGAGCAGTACTTC. Residues: CASSYTQGEQYF.

This clonotype was seen ten or more times. The V and J genes are TRBV5-1 and TRBJ2-1, with TRBD1 as a possible D gene (5 bases). Between the trimmed V and J ends, which lost 1 base and 7 bases, there was a span of 12 bases. Germline V gene lookup returns CDR1 SGHRS and CDR2 YFSETQ. This CDR3 has 14 residues. The CDR3 DNA is TGCGCCAGCAGCTTGCAGGGTTCTGGTAATGAGCAGTTCTTC. This codes for CASSLQGSGNEQFF.

Many counts were recorded for this clonotype. This chain uses TRBV6-2 or TRBV6-3 with TRBJ1-1, with no clear D. V lost 10 bases and J lost 4, with 19 bases in between. CDR1 is MNHEY and CDR2 is SVGEGT in the germline V gene. The CDR3 is 14 residues long. The CDR3 sequence is CATTRDWSGTEAFF. The DNA for the CDR3 is TGTGCCACCACGAGGGATTGGTCGGGCACTGAAGCTTTCTTT.

V and J are TRBV11-2 and TRBJ2-7, with TRBD1 matching over 10 bases. Germline V gene data show CDR1 as SGHAT and CDR2 as FQNNGV. The CDR3 is 15 residues long. With V trimmed by 0 bases and J by 3 bases, 2 bases remained unmatched. This CDR3 reads CASSLERTGGYEQYF. For the CDR3, the DNA is TGTGCCAGCAGCTTAGAAAGGACAGGGGGCTACGAGCAGTACTTC.

This clonotype has ten or more counts. The chain recombines TRBV20-1 with TRBJ2-1; the match to TRBD2 covers 11 bases. The CDR3 spans 16 residues. Trimming took 6 bases from V and 0 from J; bases not matched to a gene: 7. Germline values: CDR1 DFQATT, CDR2 SNEGSKA (reference sequence). The CDR3 protein is CSALRTSGYSYNEQFF. The CDR3, as DNA: TGCAGTGCGCTCCGGACTAGCGGGTACTCCTACAATGAGCAGTTCTTC.

The chain couples TRBV12-3 or TRBV12-4 to TRBJ1-1, with D uncertain. This CDR3 is 15 amino acids long. The V and J ends lost 8 bases and 3 bases respectively, with 19 bases between them. CDR3 nucleotide sequence: TGTGCCAGCTTTCGGACGGGGATTGGGGACACTGAAGCTTTCTTT. This sequence encodes CASFRTGIGDTEAFF.

This clonotype was counted at least ten times. The rearrangement links TRBV5-6 to TRBJ1-1, with no clear D. This CDR3 contains 14 residues. The germline V and J ends were trimmed by 7 bases and 1 base, with 14 bases remaining between them. Germline V lookup: CDR1 SGHDT, CDR2 YYEEEE. The CDR3 bases are TGTGCCAGCCGCGCCCCCTCAGCGAACACTGAAGCTTTCTTT. Amino acids: CASRAPSANTEAFF. Variable domain in full (rest from reference TRBV5-6 and TRBJ1-1): DAGVTQSPTHLIKTRGQQVTLRCSPKSGHDTVSWYQQALGQGPQFIFQYYEEEERQRGNFPDRFSGHQFPNYSSELNVNALLLGDSALYLCASRAPSANTEAFFGQGTRLTVV.

This clonotype has a count of ten or more. This chain uses TRBV20-1 with TRBJ2-5, with 10 bases lining up with TRBD1. The CDR3 consists of 13 residues. With 6 bases clipped from V and 4 bases from J, the junction kept 5 bases outside the gene matches. Looked up from germline, CDR1 is DFQATT and CDR2 is SNEGSKA (reference sequence). The CDR3 is CSARDRGSETQYF. The CDR3 DNA is TGCAGTGCCCGGGACAGGGGTTCAGAGACCCAGTACTTC.

This clonotype was observed at least ten times. The V call is TRBV10-3, the J call TRBJ2-7; 11 bases match TRBD1. This CDR3 is built from 17 residues. CDR1 is ENHRY, CDR2 SYGVKD, per germline. CDR3 sequence reads: CASSESHSGTGGYEQYV. CDR3 nucleotides: TGTGCCAGCAGTGAGTCCCACTCCGGGACAGGGGGTTACGAGCAGTACGTC.